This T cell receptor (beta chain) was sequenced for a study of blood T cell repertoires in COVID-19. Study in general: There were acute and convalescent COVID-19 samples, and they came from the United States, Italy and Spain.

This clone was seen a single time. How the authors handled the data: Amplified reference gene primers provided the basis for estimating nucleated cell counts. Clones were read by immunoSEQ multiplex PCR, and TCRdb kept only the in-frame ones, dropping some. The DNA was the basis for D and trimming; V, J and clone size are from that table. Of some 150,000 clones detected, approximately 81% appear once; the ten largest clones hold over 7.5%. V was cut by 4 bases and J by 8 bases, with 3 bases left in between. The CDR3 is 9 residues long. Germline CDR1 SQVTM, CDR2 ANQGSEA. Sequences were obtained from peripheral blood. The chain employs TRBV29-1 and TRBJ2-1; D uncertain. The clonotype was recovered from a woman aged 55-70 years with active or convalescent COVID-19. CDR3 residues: CSVGDEQFF. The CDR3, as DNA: TGCAGCGTTGGAGATGAGCAGTTCTTC.